Below are 31 T cell receptor beta chains sequenced from a single sample in a study of blood T cell repertoires in COVID-19. Measured with immunoSEQ multiplex PCR; TCRdb has only the in-frame clones, and not every one. This repertoire shows approximately 250,000 clones, about nine tenths found once; its top ten account for about 4%. The sample comprised PBMCs or T cells enriched from blood (not recorded which). The receptor set was obtained from a woman aged 25 to 45 with acute COVID-19.

This chain uses TRBV6-5 with TRBJ2-1, with D possibly matching TRBD2 (5 bases). V was cut by 2 bases and J by 13 bases, with 18 bases left in between. This CDR3 spans 14 amino acids. Germline V gene data show CDR1 as MNHEY and CDR2 as SVGAGI. CDR3 DNA: TGTGCCAGCAGTTACGACCTAGCAGGAACCAACCAGTTCTTC. As protein: CASSYDLAGTNQFF.

The chain has TRBV4-1 and TRBJ1-3; D possibly corresponds to TRBD1 (5 bases). This CDR3 has 15 residues. V gave up 0 bases and J gave up 3 bases, with 9 bases separating them. Germline V lookup: CDR1 MGHRA, CDR2 YSYEKL. This chain's CDR3 is CASSQDVGHGNTIYF. In DNA form, the CDR3 reads TGCGCCAGCAGCCAAGATGTGGGGCATGGAAACACCATATATTTT.

The CDR3 loop reads CATSDQSRTSGRYNEQFF. The CDR3 nucleotides read TGTGCCACCAGTGATCAATCGAGGACTAGCGGGAGGTACAATGAGCAGTTCTTC. The gene calls are TRBV24-1 and TRBJ2-1; the match to TRBD2 covers 14 bases. The V and J ends lost 3 bases and 4 bases, in that order; junction bases with no gene match: 7. Per germline, CDR1 KGHDR and CDR2 SFDVKD. There are 18 residues in the CDR3.

V is TRBV6-5 and J is TRBJ1-2; D is possibly TRBD1 (5 bases). V lost 2 bases and J lost 8, with 18 bases in between. This CDR3 is built from 15 residues. Germline V gives CDR1 MNHEY, CDR2 SVGAGI. The CDR3 protein is CASSYVQASPVGYTF. The CDR3 DNA sequence: TGTGCCAGCAGTTACGTACAGGCGTCCCCGGTGGGCTACACCTTC.

The genes are TRBV5-1 and TRBJ1-1, with 10 bases matching TRBD1. The CDR3 extends over 18 amino acids. After removal of 3 bases from V and 11 bases from J, the junction contained 22 bases not matched to a gene. Germline CDR1 SGHRS, CDR2 YFSETQ. The CDR3: CASSSPRYRDRGYNSAFF. The CDR3, as DNA: TGCGCCAGCAGCTCCCCGAGGTACCGGGACAGGGGTTATAATTCGGCTTTCTTT.

This chain connects TRBV9 to TRBJ1-4; no clear D gene. This CDR3 is 13 amino acids long. Trimming stripped 4 bases from V and 8 bases from J, with 12 bases between. Germline assignment: CDR1 SGDLS and CDR2 YYNGEE. In DNA form, the CDR3 reads TGTGCCAGCAGCCCGAGGCCCTGGGAAAAACTGTTTTTT. Its protein product is CASSPRPWEKLFF.

The chain combines TRBV29-1 with TRBJ1-1, with D maybe TRBD1 (5 bases). The ends were cut back, 4 bases at V and 2 bases at J, with 11 bases in the middle. This CDR3 contains 13 residues. Per germline, CDR1 SQVTM and CDR2 ANQGSEA. The CDR3 DNA reads as TGCAGCGTTGTGAAGCAGGGAAACACTGAAGCTTTCTTT. This sequence encodes CSVVKQGNTEAFF.

The chain links TRBV10-2 to TRBJ2-3; the match to TRBD2 covers 12 bases. CDR1 is WSHSY and CDR2 is SAAADI in the germline V gene. Trimming removed 8 bases from V and 0 bases from J; junction bases left unmatched: 6. CDR3 length: 16 residues. For the CDR3, the DNA is TGCGCCAGCTCGACTAGCGGGAGATCAAGCACAGATACGCAGTATTTT. Its protein product is CASSTSGRSSTDTQYF.

The V call is TRBV19, the J call TRBJ1-4; D call uncertain. The CDR3 runs to 13 residues. Germline CDR1 is LNHDA and CDR2 is SQIVND (reference sequence). Trimming removed 8 bases from V and 8 bases from J, with 15 bases in between. The CDR3 loop is CASGRDPEEKLFF. The CDR3 nucleotides are TGTGCCAGTGGCCGGGATCCGGAGGAAAAACTGTTTTTT.

J is TRBJ1-1 and V is TRBV12-3 or TRBV12-4, with a weak D call TRBD1 (5 bases). The CDR3 runs 13 residues. The V end lost 3 bases, the J end lost 2 bases, and 7 bases lay between the germline ends. CDR3 coding DNA: TGTGCCAGCAGTTTGTGGGGCAACACTGAAGCTTTCTTT. This encodes CASSLWGNTEAFF.

At least ten counts were recorded for this clone. The genes are TRBV19 and TRBJ1-5, with 8 bases identical to TRBD1. CDR3 length: 15 amino acids. Germline values: CDR1 LNHDA, CDR2 SQIVND (reference sequence). V was clipped by 9 bases and J by 2 bases; unmatched bases: 9. The CDR3 DNA is TGTGCCAGCGGAAGTTTACAGGGGGGCAATCAGCCCCAGCATTTT. Amino acid sequence: CASGSLQGGNQPQHF.

The chain links TRBV4-1 to TRBJ1-4; 7 bases map to TRBD1. The CDR3 runs 15 residues. The trim removed 0 bases at V and 8 bases at J, leaving 6 bases unmatched. Germline CDR1 MGHRA, CDR2 YSYEKL. CDR3 amino acids: CASSQEDRDVEKLFF. The CDR3 DNA reads TGCGCCAGCAGCCAAGAAGACAGGGATGTAGAAAAACTGTTTTTT.

The V gene is TRBV7-8, the J gene TRBJ2-6, with D possibly TRBD1 on 6 matching bases. This CDR3 has 20 residues. Germline CDR1 reads SGHVS; CDR2 reads FQNEAQ. The V end was cut by 1 base, the J end by 0 bases, with 19 bases between. The CDR3 protein is CASSLEGTGLYSSGANVLTF. DNA for the CDR3: TGTGCCAGCAGCTTAGAGGGTACAGGGCTTTACAGCTCTGGGGCCAACGTCCTGACTTTC.

V gene TRBV7-9 combines with J gene TRBJ2-3, with a possible D match to TRBD2 (6 bases). The CDR3 has 15 amino acids. V gave up 2 bases and J gave up 4 bases, with 13 bases separating them. CDR1 SEHNR and CDR2 FQNEAQ come from the germline V gene (reference sequence). CDR3: CASSLPGRDPDTQYF. In DNA, the CDR3 is TGTGCCAGCAGCTTACCGGGGCGGGATCCAGATACGCAGTATTTT.

The rearrangement links TRBV4-3 to TRBJ2-7; TRBD2 might be the D (6 bases). Germline V gene data show CDR1 as LGHNA and CDR2 as YSLEER. The CDR3 runs to 18 residues. V lost 0 bases and J 0 bases, leaving 18 bases between the germline ends. This CDR3 reads CASSQDASAGGHSYEQYF. As DNA, the CDR3 is TGCGCCAGCAGCCAAGATGCATCAGCGGGCGGGCACTCCTACGAGCAGTACTTC.

This clone was recorded a few times. The gene calls are TRBV18 and TRBJ1-1; D may be TRBD1 (6 bases). The germline V gene encodes CDR1 KGHSH and CDR2 LQKENI. The CDR3 extends over 14 amino acids. V lost 0 bases, J lost 1 base, and 6 bases lay in between. CDR3 nucleotide sequence: TGTGCCAGCTCACCACCGACAGGGAACACTGAAGCTTTCTTT. It yields the protein CASSPPTGNTEAFF.

The genes are TRBV4-1 and TRBJ1-4; no reliable D call. V shed 1 base and J shed 11 bases, with 11 bases lying between them. The CDR3 is made up of 13 amino acids. Per germline, CDR1 MGHRA and CDR2 YSYEKL. The CDR3 sequence: CASSQGGGWKLFF. CDR3 in DNA: TGCGCCAGCAGCCAAGGGGGAGGGTGGAAACTGTTTTTT.

The chain joins TRBV7-2 to TRBJ1-1, with a possible D match to TRBD1 (5 bases). V was pared by 6 bases and J by 0 bases, with 11 bases between. The CDR3 spans 14 residues. Per the germline V gene, CDR1 is SGHTA and CDR2 is FQGNSA. CDR3 in amino acids: CASSPDSMNTEAFF. The CDR3 DNA reads TGTGCCAGCAGTCCAGACAGTATGAACACTGAAGCTTTCTTT.

V is TRBV7-2 and J is TRBJ2-3; D unresolved. Germline CDR1 SGHTA, CDR2 FQGNSA. The CDR3 length is 16 residues. The V and J ends lost 1 base and 0 bases respectively, with 11 bases between them. The CDR3 coding sequence is TGTGCCAGCAGCTTAGGTATTTCCTTTAGCACAGATACGCAGTATTTT. Protein product: CASSLGISFSTDTQYF.

This clone was detected a few times. The CDR3 region has the DNA TGTGCCAGCAGTTTGTCCCAGAAGTATGGCTACACCTTC. This encodes CASSLSQKYGYTF. This sequence joins TRBV28 and TRBJ1-2; D is undetermined. Germline values: CDR1 MDHEN, CDR2 SYDVKM. Trimming stripped 3 bases from V and 5 bases from J, with 10 bases between. This CDR3 region has 13 residues.

CDR3 coding DNA: TGTGCCAGCAGTTTAGGACTAAACAATGAGCAGTTCTTC. The encoded protein is CASSLGLNNEQFF. This sequence joins TRBV27 and TRBJ2-1; weak D call: TRBD2 (6 bases). Germline V gene data show CDR1 as MNHEY and CDR2 as SMNVEV (reference sequence). The germline V and J ends were trimmed by 2 bases and 5 bases, with 7 bases remaining between them. This CDR3 comprises 13 residues.

This chain connects TRBV5-1 to TRBJ2-1; 9 nucleotides agree with TRBD2. This CDR3 contains 15 residues. The V gene's germline CDR1 is SGHRS and CDR2 YFSETQ. Trimming took 5 bases from V and 4 from J; bases not matched to a gene: 7. The CDR3, as DNA: TGCGCCAGCAGTTTTTCAGCGGGGGGATACAATGAGCAGTTCTTC. It translates to CASSFSAGGYNEQFF.

The rearrangement uses TRBV11-2 and TRBJ1-3; D is perhaps TRBD1 (5 bases). The CDR3 loop spans 17 amino acids. Trimming stripped 5 bases from V and 1 base from J, with 18 bases between. The germline V gene has CDR1 SGHAT and CDR2 FQNNGV. CDR3 nucleotide sequence: TGTGCCAGCAGCGGATATACCAGGGCGACATCTGGAAACACCATATATTTT. Its protein is CASSGYTRATSGNTIYF.

The CDR3 protein is CASSLVGGSMGYTF. As DNA, the CDR3 is TGTGCCAGTAGCCTAGTCGGCGGCTCTATGGGCTACACCTTC. This chain uses TRBV19 with TRBJ1-2; D gene ambiguous. The V and J ends lost 6 bases and 8 bases respectively, with 19 bases between them. The CDR3 is 14 amino acids. Germline CDR1 and CDR2: LNHDA and SQIVND (reference sequence).

This rearrangement joins TRBV19 to TRBJ1-5; 7 bases are shared with TRBD1. The ends lost 1 base at V and 7 bases at J; junction bases unmatched: 13. CDR1 is LNHDA, CDR2 SQIVND, per germline (reference sequence). The CDR3 extends over 17 amino acids. Here the CDR3 DNA reads TGTGCCAGTAGTATAGTGGTGGCCAGGGGGAGATCGCAGCCCCAGCATTTT. Translation: CASSIVVARGRSQPQHF.

The V gene is TRBV10-3, the J gene TRBJ1-5; 7 bases agree with TRBD1. Trimming at V came to 11 bases and at J to 5 bases, leaving 12 bases not matched to a gene. Germline lookup yields CDR1 ENHRY and CDR2 SYGVKD. This CDR3 is 14 amino acids long. The CDR3 coding sequence is TGTGCCTCAGGAGTTGCCAGGGGGGATCAGCCCCAGCATTTT. Translating gives CASGVARGDQPQHF.

CDR3 in DNA: TGTGCCAGCAGTTTGGCCACTAGCGGGCTAAACAATGAGCAGTTCTTC. Its translation is CASSLATSGLNNEQFF. The chain has TRBV28 and TRBJ2-1, with TRBD2 matching 9 bases. CDR3 length: 16 residues. After removal of 3 bases from V and 5 bases from J, the junction contained 8 bases not matched to a gene. Germline loops: CDR1 MDHEN, CDR2 SYDVKM.

A remark on this clone: The same CDR3 arises from other DNA sequences in this sample as well. The chain combines TRBV27 with TRBJ2-2; no reliable D call. The germline gives CDR1 MNHEY, CDR2 SMNVEV (reference sequence). The V and J ends lost 0 bases and 3 bases respectively, with 2 bases between them. The CDR3 spans 13 residues. This CDR3 reads CASSLSDTGELFF. CDR3 bases: TGTGCCAGCAGTTTATCCGACACCGGGGAGCTGTTTTTT.

J is TRBJ2-3 and V is TRBV7-3; a possible D gene is TRBD2 (6 bases). V gave up 7 bases and J gave up 1 base, with 21 bases separating them. Germline V gives CDR1 SGHTA, CDR2 FQGTGA. The length of the CDR3 is 17 residues. CDR3 sequence reads: CASTKPRRGKGTDTQYF. In nucleotides, the CDR3 is TGTGCCAGCACTAAACCCCGCCGGGGGAAGGGCACAGATACGCAGTATTTT.

V and J are TRBV28 and TRBJ1-3, with 7 bases identical to TRBD1. CDR3 length: 15 amino acids. Germline-derived CDR1 and CDR2 are MDHEN and SYDVKM. Trimming took 4 bases from V and 2 from J; bases not matched to a gene: 5. The CDR3 is CASSSPQGTGNTIYF. In DNA form, the CDR3 reads TGTGCCAGCAGTTCACCACAGGGGACTGGAAACACCATATATTTT.

V usage is TRBV28 and J usage is TRBJ1-2, with TRBD1 identical over 8 bases. Germline V gene data show CDR1 as MDHEN and CDR2 as SYDVKM. This CDR3 comprises 15 residues. Unmatched junction bases numbered 4, after V lost 2 bases and J lost 2 bases. The CDR3 DNA sequence: TGTGCCAGCAGTTTAGACAGGGGCCAAAACTATGGCTACACCTTC. Amino acid sequence: CASSLDRGQNYGYTF.